The 23 T cell receptor beta chains below were found in one sample sequenced in a study of blood T cell repertoires in COVID-19. Using immunoSEQ multiplex PCR, the repertoire was profiled, and TCRdb retains in-frame clones only, with some absent. The sample gives more than 200,000 clones, 70% to 90% of which show up once; roughly 1.9% is in the top ten. The material sequenced was peripheral blood. Source of these receptors: a man younger than 40 with active or convalescent COVID-19.

V and J are TRBV4-1 and TRBJ2-7, with D tentatively TRBD1 (6 bases). The ends were cut back, 1 base at V and 2 bases at J, with 9 bases in the middle. CDR1 and CDR2 (germline): MGHRA, YSYEKL. This CDR3 contains 14 residues. The CDR3 nucleotides are TGCGCCAGCAGCCAAGGGGGACAAGCCTACGAGCAGTACTTC. It yields the protein CASSQGGQAYEQYF.

This clone was seen once. V and J are TRBV4-1 and TRBJ1-2; TRBD1 might be the D (5 bases). The CDR3 has 14 amino acids. Germline lookup yields CDR1 MGHRA and CDR2 YSYEKL. The V and J ends lost 1 base and 1 base respectively, with 7 bases between them. CDR3 in DNA: TGCGCCAGCAGCCAAGGGGGCCTTAACTATGGCTACACCTTC. This gives the protein CASSQGGLNYGYTF.

V gene TRBV21-1 combines with J gene TRBJ2-1; the DNA was not used to check the table's D call, TRBD2. TRBV21-1 is a recognized pseudogene. This CDR3 contains 17 residues. This CDR3 reads CASSKSPGGVVYNEQFF. CDR3 DNA: TGTGCCAGCAGCAAGAGTCCCGGGGGTGTGGTTTACAATGAGCAGTTCTTC.

This sequence joins TRBV27 and TRBJ1-2, with D uncertain. V lost 2 bases and J 2 bases, leaving 6 bases between the germline ends. Germline CDR1 is MNHEY and CDR2 is SMNVEV (reference sequence). The CDR3 consists of 13 residues. CDR3 region: CASSLGRNYGYTF. CDR3 DNA: TGTGCCAGCAGTTTAGGCAGAAACTATGGCTACACCTTC.

The chain employs TRBV5-6 and TRBJ2-3; weak D call: TRBD1 (6 bases). V lost 4 bases to trimming and J lost 6 bases, with 15 bases between them. CDR1 is SGHDT, CDR2 YYEEEE, per germline. The CDR3 totals 14 residues. The CDR3 sequence is CASSRGDRTDTQYF. The CDR3 nucleotides read TGTGCCAGCAGCCGCGGAGACAGGACGGATACGCAGTATTTT.

The V gene is TRBV7-9, the J gene TRBJ2-6, with D perhaps matching TRBD2 (6 bases). The length of the CDR3 is 16 residues. Germline-derived CDR1 and CDR2 are SEHNR and FQNEAQ (reference sequence). Trimming took 0 bases from V and 4 from J, leaving 10 bases between them. The CDR3 here is CASSLARGWGANVLTF. As DNA, the CDR3 is TGTGCCAGCAGCTTAGCGCGGGGCTGGGGGGCCAACGTCCTGACTTTC.

The chain carries TRBV7-2 and TRBJ2-7; 12 positions agree with TRBD2. V shed 5 bases and J 2 bases; nucleotides not matched to a gene: 1. This CDR3 contains 14 residues. Germline loops: CDR1 SGHTA, CDR2 FQGNSA. CDR3: CASSRLAGAYEQYF. Here the CDR3 DNA reads TGTGCCAGCAGCAGACTAGCGGGGGCCTACGAGCAGTACTTC.

The rearrangement links TRBV12-3 or TRBV12-4 to TRBJ1-2, with 9 bases fitting TRBD1. The CDR3 has 13 residues. Germline trimming cut 5 bases from V and 8 bases from J; bases unmatched to any gene: 6. The CDR3 loop reads CASSPQGAWGYTF. DNA of the CDR3: TGTGCCAGCAGTCCACAGGGGGCATGGGGCTACACCTTC.

The J gene is TRBJ2-1, the V gene TRBV9, with D tentatively TRBD2 (6 bases). Germline lookup yields CDR1 SGDLS and CDR2 YYNGEE. The CDR3 consists of 17 residues. V lost 4 bases, J lost 2 bases, and 19 bases lay in between. The CDR3 DNA reads TGTGCCAGCAGCCCTCCCGAGTGGGGGGAGGCCTACAATGAGCAGTTCTTC. Translated, it gives CASSPPEWGEAYNEQFF.

The gene calls are TRBV19 and TRBJ1-6, with a possible D match to TRBD1 (6 bases). The CDR3 sequence is 16 residues long. The germline V and J ends were trimmed by 2 bases and 7 bases, with 15 bases remaining between them. From germline, CDR1 is LNHDA and CDR2 SQIVND (reference sequence). CDR3 residues: CASSIQIRGRNSPLHF. DNA for the CDR3: TGTGCCAGTAGTATACAAATCAGGGGCCGGAATTCACCCCTCCACTTT.

This clone was counted a few times. The chain carries TRBV4-3 and TRBJ1-3, with 10 nucleotides matching TRBD1. This CDR3 region has 13 residues. Germline CDR1 is LGHNA and CDR2 is YSLEER. Losses at the gene ends were 8 bases for V and 4 bases for J; bases not matched to a gene: 2. The CDR3 nucleotides read TGCGCCAGCGGACAGGGGGACGGAAACACCATATATTTT. Translation: CASGQGDGNTIYF.

The genes are TRBV4-3 and TRBJ2-5; TRBD1 might be the D (6 bases). V was cut by 0 bases and J by 4 bases, with 18 bases left in between. The CDR3 spans 17 residues. Germline CDR1 LGHNA, CDR2 YSLEER. DNA for the CDR3: TGCGCCAGCAGCCAAGATTGGGACACACAGGGCTTAGAGACCCAGTACTTC. It specifies CASSQDWDTQGLETQYF.

The V call is TRBV5-8, the J call TRBJ1-1; tentative D call: TRBD1 (5 bases). Germline-derived CDR1 and CDR2 are SGHTS and YDEGEE. Trimming stripped 0 bases from V and 5 bases from J, with 8 bases between. The CDR3 consists of 13 residues. The CDR3 loop reads CASSLAPGTEAFF. The CDR3 DNA is TGTGCCAGCAGCTTGGCCCCAGGGACTGAAGCTTTCTTT.

V and J are TRBV4-1 and TRBJ1-6; D not certain. CDR1 MGHRA and CDR2 YSYEKL come from the germline V gene. The CDR3 has 15 amino acids. Trimming shortened V by 0 bases and J by 6 bases, and 9 bases separated the two germline ends. Here the CDR3 reads CASSQESGFNSPLHF. CDR3 bases: TGCGCCAGCAGCCAAGAATCCGGGTTTAATTCACCCCTCCACTTT.

J is TRBJ1-6 and V is TRBV7-9; D might be TRBD1 (6 bases). Germline V lookup: CDR1 SEHNR, CDR2 FQNEAQ (reference sequence). The ends were cut back, 4 bases at V and 5 bases at J, with 9 bases in the middle. This CDR3 region has 14 residues. This CDR3 reads CASSSGQNNSPLHF. The CDR3 DNA reads as TGTGCCAGCAGCTCCGGACAGAATAATTCACCCCTCCACTTT.

The rearrangement uses TRBV15 and TRBJ1-1; D gene unclear. V was shortened by 4 bases and J by 5 bases, with 14 bases between the two germline ends. The CDR3 totals 14 residues. Germline V lookup: CDR1 LNHNV, CDR2 YYDKDF (reference sequence). CDR3 sequence reads: CATSTRRDGTEAFF. CDR3 in DNA: TGTGCCACCAGCACACGGAGGGATGGGACTGAAGCTTTCTTT.

The rearrangement links TRBV5-6 to TRBJ2-7, with D possibly matching TRBD2 (7 bases). This CDR3 contains 13 residues. The germline V and J ends were trimmed by 4 bases and 4 bases, with 12 bases remaining between them. Per the germline V gene, CDR1 is SGHDT and CDR2 is YYEEEE. In nucleotides, the CDR3 is TGTGCCAGCAGCCCAGGGGAGGGATACGAGCAGTACTTC. It translates to CASSPGEGYEQYF.

This clone was recorded only once. The gene calls are TRBV13 and TRBJ2-3; D might be TRBD2 (5 bases). CDR1 is PRHDT and CDR2 is FYEKMQ in the germline V gene (reference sequence). V lost 0 bases, J lost 1 base, and 8 bases lay in between. The CDR3 is made up of 15 amino acids. The CDR3 DNA reads TGTGCCAGCAGCTTAGGCCGGGGTCGCACAGATACGCAGTATTTT. It translates to CASSLGRGRTDTQYF.

The V and J genes are TRBV14 and TRBJ1-4; D is uncertain. The CDR3 contains 15 residues. The V end lost 4 bases, the J end lost 0 bases, and 9 bases lay between the germline ends. Germline V lookup: CDR1 SGHDN, CDR2 FVKESK. The CDR3: CASSPLSATNEKLFF. In nucleotides, the CDR3 is TGTGCCAGCAGCCCTCTTTCCGCAACTAATGAAAAACTGTTTTTT.

V gene TRBV15 combines with J gene TRBJ2-1; 8 bases line up with TRBD2. J gave up 7 bases and V 5 bases, and 10 bases lay outside the gene matches. The CDR3 has 15 amino acids. From germline, CDR1 is LNHNV and CDR2 YYDKDF (reference sequence). CDR3 sequence: CATSGERGPFNEQFF. The CDR3 region has the DNA TGTGCCACCAGCGGGGAGCGGGGGCCGTTTAATGAGCAGTTCTTC.

The rearrangement joins TRBV7-6 to TRBJ2-7; 9 bases are a match to TRBD1. Germline V lookup: CDR1 SGHVS, CDR2 FNYEAQ. The J segment lost 3 bases and the V segment lost 5 bases, leaving 5 bases of the junction unmatched. The CDR3 sequence is 14 residues long. The CDR3 DNA sequence: TGTGCCAGCAGCCCGACAGGGGGACACTACGAGCAGTACTTC. It translates to CASSPTGGHYEQYF.

The J gene is TRBJ2-1, the V gene TRBV19; 11 bases map to TRBD2. CDR3 length: 15 amino acids. V lost 9 bases, J lost 3 bases, and 7 bases stayed unmatched. Germline CDR1 is LNHDA and CDR2 is SQIVND (reference sequence). CDR3 protein: CASLLAGDNYNEQFF. DNA of the CDR3: TGTGCCAGCCTACTAGCGGGGGACAACTACAATGAGCAGTTCTTC.

V is TRBV3-1 (or the pseudogene TRBV3-2) and J is TRBJ1-1; a weak D match, TRBD1 (5 bases). The CDR3 covers 13 residues. Germline lookup yields CDR1 LGHDT and CDR2 YNNKEL (reference sequence). Trimming pared 3 bases from V and 5 bases from J, leaving 10 bases between. Here the CDR3 reads CASSHEGRTEAFF. Here the CDR3 DNA reads TGTGCCAGCAGCCATGAGGGGAGGACTGAAGCTTTCTTT.